The 22 T cell receptor beta chains below were found in one sample sequenced in a study of radiotherapy plus CTLA-4 blockade in lung cancer. Generated by immunoSEQ multiplex PCR, the TCRdb table keeps only in-frame clones and is missing some. In the table there are 43,000 or so clones, roughly 65% of which are singletons. The input for sequencing was peripheral blood, taken from a patient treated with radiotherapy plus ipilimumab. Every receptor here comes from a human donor with non-small cell lung cancer who had a partial response to radiotherapy plus ipilimumab.

This rearrangement joins TRBV4-1 to TRBJ1-2; tentative D call: TRBD1 (6 bases). This CDR3 contains 14 residues. V lost 3 bases, J lost 4 bases, and 12 bases lay in between. Germline-derived CDR1 and CDR2 are MGHRA and YSYEKL. The CDR3 is CASSHQGRGYGYTF. As DNA, the CDR3 is TGCGCCAGCAGCCACCAAGGCAGGGGCTATGGCTACACCTTC.

This chain connects TRBV5-6 to TRBJ2-1; D not resolved. Germline CDR1 reads SGHDT; CDR2 reads YYEEEE. The CDR3 runs 17 residues. V was shortened by 2 bases and J by 0 bases, with 15 bases between the two germline ends. The CDR3 here is CASSLKFRPSSYNEQFF. CDR3 nucleotide sequence: TGTGCCAGCAGCTTAAAGTTCCGTCCCAGCTCCTACAATGAGCAGTTCTTC.

This clone has just a few counts. As DNA, the CDR3 is TGTGCCAGTACCCCGGGGACAAGGGGGACGGGGAACACTGAAGCTTTCTTT. It encodes CASTPGTRGTGNTEAFF. V is TRBV19 and J is TRBJ1-1, with D perhaps TRBD1 (6 bases). Germline V CDR1 and CDR2: LNHDA, SQIVND (reference sequence). The CDR3 has 17 residues. V lost 7 bases to trimming and J lost 1 base, with 22 bases between them.

This clone has a handful of counts. This rearrangement joins TRBV7-9 to TRBJ2-1; 12 bases fit TRBD2. Germline-derived CDR1 and CDR2 are SEHNR and FQNEAQ (reference sequence). CDR3 length equals 15 residues. With V trimmed by 5 bases and J by 4 bases, 3 bases remained unmatched. Here the CDR3 DNA reads TGTGCCAGCAGCACGACTAGCGGGAGATACAATGAGCAGTTCTTC. Protein product: CASSTTSGRYNEQFF.

In its sample, this clone ranks as medium-sized (0.01 to 0.1%). The CDR3 DNA is TGTGCCAGCAGTGATGGACTTGGGGTCCATCAGCCCCAGCATTTT. Amino acids: CASSDGLGVHQPQHF. The chain links TRBV2 to TRBJ1-5; no reliable D call. V was clipped by 3 bases and J by 5 bases, with 14 bases between them. Germline loops: CDR1 SNHLY, CDR2 FYNNEI. This CDR3 contains 15 residues.

The CDR3 reads CASSYGTGQETQYF. CDR3 DNA: TGTGCCAGCAGTTATGGGACAGGTCAAGAGACCCAGTACTTC. The chain joins TRBV6-5 to TRBJ2-5, with 8 bases lining up with TRBD1. J lost 2 bases, V lost 3 bases, and 2 bases had no gene match. The CDR3 sequence is 14 residues long. CDR1 is MNHEY and CDR2 is SVGAGI in the germline V gene.

The chain has TRBV4-2 and TRBJ2-7; perhaps TRBD1 as D (5 bases). The CDR3 has 14 amino acids. Deletions cut 1 base from V and 1 base from J, with 8 bases between. CDR1 is LGHNA, CDR2 YNFKEQ, per germline. CDR3 in amino acids: CASSQGGTSYEQYF. In DNA, the CDR3 is TGTGCCAGCAGCCAAGGGGGCACTTCCTACGAGCAGTACTTC.

The chain couples TRBV10-1 to TRBJ2-1; 14 positions match TRBD2. Germline-derived CDR1 and CDR2 are WNHNN and SYGVQD (reference sequence). V lost 3 bases to trimming and J lost 1 base; unmatched junction nucleotides: 17. The CDR3 loop spans 22 amino acids. CDR3 residues: CASSDQGTSGRPGQLSYNEQFF. DNA for the CDR3: TGCGCCAGCAGTGATCAAGGGACTAGCGGGAGACCGGGGCAACTGTCCTACAATGAGCAGTTCTTC.

J is TRBJ2-5 and V is TRBV9; 11 nucleotides align to TRBD2. Looked up from germline, CDR1 is SGDLS and CDR2 is YYNGEE. The CDR3 is 15 amino acids. V was pared by 3 bases and J by 2 bases, with 3 bases of the junction left unmatched. In nucleotides, the CDR3 is TGTGCCAGCAGCGGAATAGCGGGGGGGCAAGAGACCCAGTACTTC. It encodes CASSGIAGGQETQYF. The entire variable domain, with the rest obtained from reference TRBV9 and TRBJ2-5, is as follows: DSGVTQTPKHLITATGQRVTLRCSPRSGDLSVYWYQQSLDQGLQFLIQYYNGEERAKGNILERFSAQQFPDLHSELNLSSLELGDSALYFCASSGIAGGQETQYFGPGTRLLVL.

V gene TRBV27 combines with J gene TRBJ1-2; 9 bases align to TRBD1. V trimming: 4 bases; J trimming: 8 bases; junction bases outside the gene matches: 8. The CDR3 has 14 residues. Looked up from germline, CDR1 is MNHEY and CDR2 is SMNVEV (reference sequence). As DNA, the CDR3 is TGTGCCAGCAGTTCCGGGACAGGGAGGCGGGGCTACACCTTC. Protein sequence: CASSSGTGRRGYTF.

This clone was seen ten or more times. The CDR3 spells CASSPRRSGELFF. In nucleotides, the CDR3 is TGTGCCAGTAGTCCCAGGAGGTCCGGGGAGCTGTTTTTT. V is TRBV19 and J is TRBJ2-2, with D tentatively TRBD2 (5 bases). The V end lost 5 bases, the J end lost 6 bases, and 10 bases lay between the germline ends. The CDR3 is made up of 13 amino acids. The germline CDR1 and CDR2 sequences are LNHDA and SQIVND (reference sequence).

The V gene is TRBV9, the J gene TRBJ1-2; 9 positions match TRBD1. Looked up from germline, CDR1 is SGDLS and CDR2 is YYNGEE. With V trimmed by 0 bases and J by 2 bases, 2 bases remained unmatched. The CDR3 is 15 residues long. In nucleotides, the CDR3 is TGTGCCAGCAGCGTAGGAGGACAGGGGAACTATGGCTACACCTTC. Translating it yields CASSVGGQGNYGYTF. Complete variable domain (other parts from reference TRBV9 and TRBJ1-2): DSGVTQTPKHLITATGQRVTLRCSPRSGDLSVYWYQQSLDQGLQFLIQYYNGEERAKGNILERFSAQQFPDLHSELNLSSLELGDSALYFCASSVGGQGNYGYTFGSGTRLTVV.

The V and J genes are TRBV6-1 and TRBJ1-1; D is possibly TRBD1 (6 bases). The V end lost 3 bases, the J end lost 3 bases, and 11 bases lay between the germline ends. The CDR3 consists of 14 residues. Germline V gene sequence: CDR1 MNHNS, CDR2 SASEGT. The CDR3 loop reads CASSDQGPDTEAFF. The DNA of the CDR3 is TGTGCCAGCAGTGATCAGGGGCCGGACACTGAAGCTTTCTTT.

The rearrangement links TRBV7-2 to TRBJ1-1, with D unclear. This CDR3 comprises 15 residues. With 2 bases removed from V and 6 bases from J, the gap between germline ends came to 16 bases. In germline, CDR1 is SGHTA, CDR2 FQGNSA. The CDR3 DNA reads as TGTGCCAGCAGCTTACAGTGGAGGGCTAGCGCTGAAGCTTTCTTT. As protein: CASSLQWRASAEAFF.

The chain recombines TRBV5-4 with TRBJ1-1; 11 bases are shared with TRBD1. Germline CDR1 SGHNT, CDR2 YYREEE (reference sequence). Trimming cost V 3 bases and J 5 bases; bases outside gene matches: 6. There are 15 residues in the CDR3. The CDR3 DNA follows: TGTGCCAGCAGCTCAAGGACAGGGGGCGGGACTGAAGCTTTCTTT. This gives the protein CASSSRTGGGTEAFF.

CDR3 amino acids: CASSRPGQGITGEQYF. The CDR3 nucleotides read TGTGCCAGCAGCCGACCGGGACAGGGTATTACGGGAGAGCAGTACTTC. The chain is built from TRBV2 and TRBJ2-7; TRBD1 matches 9 bases. CDR3 size: 16 residues. V lost 6 bases and J lost 7; bases outside the gene matches: 16. Germline-derived CDR1 and CDR2 are SNHLY and FYNNEI.

The J gene is TRBJ1-2, the V gene TRBV14; D remains unclear. V was cut by 3 bases and J by 3 bases, with 11 bases left in between. The CDR3 has 14 residues. CDR1 SGHDN and CDR2 FVKESK come from the germline V gene. The DNA of the CDR3 is TGTGCCAGCAGCCACCTCGGGTCCGACTATGGCTACACCTTC. Protein: CASSHLGSDYGYTF.

This clone turned up a few times. The rearrangement joins TRBV18 to TRBJ1-3, with D perhaps matching TRBD1 (6 bases). Germline loops: CDR1 KGHSH, CDR2 LQKENI. The CDR3 spans 15 residues. Trimming left V 4 bases short and J 2 bases short, with 12 bases between. The CDR3 here is CASSQPDRTGNTIYF. CDR3 DNA: TGTGCCAGCTCACAACCGGACAGAACTGGAAACACCATATATTTT.

This chain uses TRBV6-1 with TRBJ2-3; TRBD2 matches at 13 bases. Trimming removed 4 bases from V and 2 bases from J; junction bases left unmatched: 15. The germline CDR1 and CDR2 sequences are MNHNS and SASEGT. The CDR3 consists of 20 residues. The CDR3 spells CASSGRLAGGRGAITDTQYF. The CDR3 coding sequence is TGTGCCAGCAGTGGGCGACTAGCGGGGGGCCGGGGCGCGATCACAGATACGCAGTATTTT.

This chain joins TRBV18 and TRBJ2-3; 7 nucleotides line up with TRBD2. The V gene's germline CDR1 is KGHSH and CDR2 LQKENI. There are 17 residues in the CDR3. The ends lost 3 bases at V and 1 base at J; junction bases unmatched: 10. The CDR3 DNA reads TGTGCCAGCTCACCGATCGGGGGGTCGATGCGCACAGATACGCAGTATTTT. It specifies CASSPIGGSMRTDTQYF.

The rearrangement joins TRBV7-2 to TRBJ2-1; 10 bases line up with TRBD2. The V and J ends lost 5 bases and 8 bases, in that order; junction bases with no gene match: 6. In germline, CDR1 is SGHTA, CDR2 FQGNSA. This CDR3 is built from 14 residues. CDR3 amino acids: CASSLRAGGDEQFF. DNA for the CDR3: TGTGCCAGCAGCCTTCGAGCGGGAGGGGATGAGCAGTTCTTC.

This clone was detected only a few times. The genes are TRBV13 and TRBJ2-3; weak D call: TRBD1 (6 bases). The ends were cut back, 5 bases at V and 2 bases at J, with 11 bases in the middle. CDR1 PRHDT and CDR2 FYEKMQ come from the germline V gene (reference sequence). The CDR3 loop spans 14 amino acids. The CDR3 loop reads CASSLRTATDTQYF. Written as DNA, the CDR3 is TGTGCCAGCAGCCTCCGGACAGCCACAGATACGCAGTATTTT.